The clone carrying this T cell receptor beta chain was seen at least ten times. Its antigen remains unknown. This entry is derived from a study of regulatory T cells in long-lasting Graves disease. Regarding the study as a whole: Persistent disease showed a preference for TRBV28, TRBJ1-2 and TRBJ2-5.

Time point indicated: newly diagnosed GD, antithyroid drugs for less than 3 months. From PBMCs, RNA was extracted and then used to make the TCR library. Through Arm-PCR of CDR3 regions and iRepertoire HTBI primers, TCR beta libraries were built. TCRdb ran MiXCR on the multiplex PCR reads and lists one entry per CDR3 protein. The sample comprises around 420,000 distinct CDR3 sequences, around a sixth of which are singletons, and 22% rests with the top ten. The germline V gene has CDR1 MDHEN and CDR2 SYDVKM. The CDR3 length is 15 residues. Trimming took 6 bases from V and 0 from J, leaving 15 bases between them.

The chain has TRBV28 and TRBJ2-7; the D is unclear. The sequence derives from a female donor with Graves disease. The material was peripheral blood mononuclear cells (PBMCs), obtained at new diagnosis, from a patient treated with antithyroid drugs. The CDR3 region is CASSKDSYTSYEQYF. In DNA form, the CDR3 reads TGTGCCAGCAGCAAGGATAGCTACACCTCCTACGAGCAGTACTTC.